The sample holds one count of the clone carrying this TCR beta chain. V dropped 5 bases and J dropped 2 bases, with 16 bases sitting between them. In germline, CDR1 is MNHEY, CDR2 SMNVEV (reference sequence). The CDR3 length is 15 residues. The source of the sample is a study of blood T cell repertoires in COVID-19. The method was immunoSEQ multiplex PCR; TCRdb's version includes in-frame clones alone and lacks a portion of them. The table includes about 350,000 clones, about 90% detected once. This sequence joins TRBV27 and TRBJ2-7, with a tentative D call TRBD1 (6 bases). This receptor was identified in a woman aged 30 to 39 who had recovered from COVID-19. Sequencing was done on a sample of PBMCs or T cells enriched from blood (not recorded which). The CDR3 loop is CASSPSTGRTYEQYF. In nucleotides, the CDR3 is TGTGCCAGCAGTCCCTCGACAGGAAGGACCTACGAGCAGTACTTC.